These 21 T cell receptor beta chains originate from one sample sequenced in a study of T cell responses to AZD1222 COVID-19 vaccine (dated by TCRdb to the early 2020s). The receptor library was made with the immunoSEQ multiplex PCR assay. TCRdb took this table from immuneACCESS and kept in-frame rearrangements with V and J called. Such tables lack part of the clones; where checked against another copy, unresolved V genes explain under half of the gap, and the rest is unexplained. This sample has about 110,000 clones in its table, and 85% to 95% of those were observed once. Around 6.6% of the sample rests with the top ten. This specimen's time point label, interpreted: about 28 days (+/-7) after the second vaccine dose. The source material was peripheral blood, sampled 28 days after the second AZD1222 dose. These receptors were collected from an adult who received the AZD1222 COVID-19 vaccine.

The chain has TRBV12-5 and TRBJ2-5; D might be TRBD1 (7 bases). V was shortened by 2 bases and J by 0 bases, with 16 bases between the two germline ends. The CDR3 sequence is 17 residues long. Germline assignment: CDR1 LGHNT and CDR2 FRNRAP. The CDR3 region is CASGLFGGDSHQETQYF. The CDR3 bases are TGTGCTAGTGGTTTGTTTGGAGGGGACAGTCACCAAGAGACCCAGTACTTC.

This chain links TRBV27 with TRBJ2-1; D could derive from TRBD1 or TRBD2 (5 bases each). The CDR3 extends over 15 amino acids. Trimming took off 4 bases at V and 4 bases at J, with 14 bases between the two ends. The germline CDR1 and CDR2 sequences are MNHEY and SMNVEV (reference sequence). The CDR3 region is CASSSPGRGYNEQFF. For the CDR3, the DNA is TGTGCCAGCAGTTCACCGGGACGCGGGTACAATGAGCAGTTCTTC.

The chain carries TRBV28 and TRBJ1-1; unclear D gene. This CDR3 contains 15 residues. CDR1 and CDR2 (germline): MDHEN, SYDVKM. V was clipped by 6 bases and J by 0 bases, with 14 bases between them. CDR3: CASSPPIRLNTEAFF. The CDR3 DNA is TGTGCCAGCAGCCCCCCGATCAGGTTGAACACTGAAGCTTTCTTT. Full variable domain (missing parts from reference TRBV28 and TRBJ1-1): DVKVTQSSRYLVKRTGEKVFLECVQDMDHENMFWYRQDPGLGLRLIYFSYDVKMKEKGDIPEGYSVSREKKERFSLILESASTNQTSMYLCASSPPIRLNTEAFFGQGTRLTVV.

CDR3 bases: TGTGCCAGCAGCCTACCGGGCCACTATGGCTACACCTTC. Residues: CASSLPGHYGYTF. This sequence joins TRBV7-9 and TRBJ1-2; D is unclear. This CDR3 contains 13 residues. V shed 5 bases and J shed 3 bases, with 10 bases lying between them. CDR1 SEHNR and CDR2 FQNEAQ come from the germline V gene (reference sequence).

The genes are TRBV7-9 and TRBJ2-1; a weak D match, TRBD2 (5 bases). The CDR3 is made up of 15 amino acids. CDR1 is SEHNR, CDR2 FQNEAQ, per germline (reference sequence). V was shortened by 2 bases and J by 6 bases, with 14 bases between the two germline ends. In nucleotides, the CDR3 is TGTGCCAGCAGCTTATTCGCCACTAGGTCCAATGAGCAGTTCTTC. Encoded protein: CASSLFATRSNEQFF.

To note about this clone: A much larger clone differs by one base, so this may be a read error. The genes are TRBV19 and TRBJ2-2; D possibly uses TRBD1 or TRBD2 (5 bases each). There are 13 residues in the CDR3. Germline CDR1 LNHDA, CDR2 SQIVND (reference sequence). This CDR3 is CASARANTGELLF. CDR3 coding DNA: TGTGCCAGTGCCAGGGCCAACACCGGGGAGCTGCTTTTT.

This sequence joins TRBV12-3 or TRBV12-4 and TRBJ1-5; D not resolved. CDR3 size: 12 residues. Trimming left V 7 bases short and J 5 bases short, with 9 bases between. The CDR3 sequence is CASTNPDQPQHF. The DNA for the CDR3 is TGTGCCAGCACCAACCCAGATCAGCCCCAGCATTTT.

This rearrangement joins TRBV6-5 to TRBJ2-1; 8 bases are shared with TRBD1. V trimming: 6 bases; J trimming: 5 bases; junction bases outside the gene matches: 6. Germline loops: CDR1 MNHEY, CDR2 SVGAGI. The CDR3 consists of 14 residues. This CDR3 reads CASRWTGRDNEQFF. The CDR3, as DNA: TGTGCCAGCAGGTGGACAGGGCGTGACAATGAGCAGTTCTTC.

The rearrangement joins TRBV6-5 to TRBJ2-2, with D possibly being TRBD1 or TRBD2 (5 bases each). The CDR3 runs to 15 residues. V lost 8 bases and J lost 5, with 18 bases in between. Germline CDR1 reads MNHEY; CDR2 reads SVGAGI. In DNA, the CDR3 is TGTGCCAGCGCCGACGGGACCCCGTGGACCGGGGAGCTGTTTTTT. Encoded protein: CASADGTPWTGELFF.

This chain links TRBV9 with TRBJ1-6; 8 nucleotides line up with TRBD1. The CDR3 length is 16 residues. Trimming cost V 0 bases and J 10 bases; bases outside gene matches: 9. In germline, CDR1 is SGDLS, CDR2 YYNGEE. The CDR3 reads CASSVGTGTLGSPLHF. CDR3 DNA sequence: TGTGCCAGCAGCGTAGGGACAGGGACCCTGGGGTCACCCCTCCACTTT.

This clone has only a few counts. The chain couples TRBV19 to TRBJ2-1; TRBD2 agrees at 11 bases. Germline assignment: CDR1 LNHDA and CDR2 SQIVND (reference sequence). The CDR3 length is 15 residues. V trimming: 6 bases; J trimming: 4 bases; junction bases outside the gene matches: 5. The CDR3 sequence is CASRKLAGVYNEQFF. The CDR3 bases are TGTGCCAGTAGAAAACTAGCGGGGGTGTACAATGAGCAGTTCTTC.

The chain combines TRBV6-5 with TRBJ2-1, with a tentative D call TRBD2 (6 bases). From germline, CDR1 is MNHEY and CDR2 SVGAGI. V lost 6 bases and J 3 bases, leaving 15 bases between the germline ends. The CDR3 has 15 amino acids. The CDR3 bases are TGTGCCAGCAGCCCAGGGACTGGGATCTACAATGAGCAGTTCTTC. Translated: CASSPGTGIYNEQFF.

This clone was found once. The rearrangement joins TRBV19 to TRBJ1-5; TRBD1 might be the D (5 bases). The germline V and J ends were trimmed by 4 bases and 7 bases, with 17 bases remaining between them. The CDR3 covers 15 residues. CDR1 is LNHDA, CDR2 SQIVND, per germline (reference sequence). The CDR3 DNA reads as TGTGCCAGTAGTAGTCGGCAGGGCTCGTCCCAGCCCCAGCATTTT. Translated, it gives CASSSRQGSSQPQHF.

V is TRBV7-9 and J is TRBJ2-7; 7 bases map to TRBD2. CDR3 length: 14 amino acids. The junction had 9 bases not matched to a gene; V was cut back by 6 bases and J by 4 bases. Germline-derived CDR1 and CDR2 are SEHNR and FQNEAQ (reference sequence). The CDR3 loop is CASRTGEGRYEQYF. For the CDR3, the DNA is TGTGCCAGCAGGACCGGGGAGGGGCGATACGAGCAGTACTTC.

The DNA for the CDR3 is TGCGCCAGCAGCCCTGACAGGGTTGAAAAACTGTTTTTT. It codes for CASSPDRVEKLFF. The chain uses TRBV4-3 and TRBJ1-4; 7 bases match TRBD1. Germline trimming cut 4 bases from V and 7 bases from J; bases unmatched to any gene: 3. Germline lookup yields CDR1 LGHNA and CDR2 YSLEER. The CDR3 loop spans 13 amino acids.

The J gene is TRBJ2-2, the V gene TRBV7-2; 7 positions agree with TRBD2. The CDR3 sequence is 15 residues long. Germline CDR1 reads SGHTA; CDR2 reads FQGNSA. Trimming cost V 3 bases and J 2 bases; bases outside gene matches: 3. The CDR3 DNA reads as TGTGCCAGCAGCTTTTCGGGGGGAAACACCGGGGAGCTGTTTTTT. Protein: CASSFSGGNTGELFF.

The chain joins TRBV5-5 to TRBJ1-3; 7 bases fit TRBD1. There are 16 residues in the CDR3. V was clipped by 2 bases and J by 2 bases; unmatched bases: 7. Germline loops: CDR1 SGHKS, CDR2 YYEKEE (reference sequence). CDR3 sequence: CASSLATGNTGNTIYF. In DNA form, the CDR3 reads TGTGCCAGCAGCTTAGCGACAGGGAACACTGGAAACACCATATATTTT.

The chain joins TRBV7-9 to TRBJ1-1, with TRBD1 as a possible D gene (6 bases). This CDR3 is 13 amino acids long. In germline, CDR1 is SEHNR, CDR2 FQNEAQ (reference sequence). With 5 bases removed from V and 7 bases from J, the gap between germline ends came to 14 bases. CDR3 bases: TGTGCCAGCAGCCGTCCACAGGGCAATGAAGCTTTCTTT. Translation: CASSRPQGNEAFF.

V is TRBV28 and J is TRBJ2-7, with 8 nucleotides matching TRBD1. CDR3 length: 16 amino acids. The V and J ends lost 2 bases and 1 base, in that order; junction bases with no gene match: 7. The V gene's germline CDR1 is MDHEN and CDR2 SYDVKM. CDR3 bases: TGTGCCAGCAGTTTAGGACCAGGGGGCGAGTCCTACGAGCAGTACTTC. Translation gives CASSLGPGGESYEQYF.

The genes are TRBV27 and TRBJ2-7, with 7 bases fitting TRBD1. V lost 4 bases and J lost 3; bases outside the gene matches: 6. The CDR3 has 14 residues. Per germline, CDR1 MNHEY and CDR2 SMNVEV (reference sequence). The CDR3, as DNA: TGTGCCAGCAGTTATCGGGGACAGCTCTACGAGCAGTACTTC. This codes for CASSYRGQLYEQYF.

The count of this clone is one. The chain combines TRBV21-1 with TRBJ2-1; the table's TRBD2 call for D was not verified on the DNA. TRBV21-1 is marked as a pseudogene. The CDR3 covers 16 residues. The chain's CDR3 is CASSKLKRESDNEQFF. Written as DNA, the CDR3 is TGTGCCAGCAGCAAACTTAAGCGGGAGTCTGATAACGAGCAGTTCTTC.